This TCR beta chain was recovered during a study of blood T cell repertoires in COVID-19. Background on the study: Whether acute or convalescent, the COVID-19 samples came from the United States, Italy and Spain. Sources were T cells, B-cell-depleted T cells, or PBMCs; the material itself was cDNA or gDNA.

Germline assignment: CDR1 GTSNPN and CDR2 SVGIG (reference sequence). V was clipped by 3 bases and J by 5 bases, with 13 bases between them. The CDR3 covers 13 residues. Living in about 25 US areas, the participants were between roughly 18 and 89 years of age. The authors' processing: Counts of nucleated cells, estimated from reference gene primer amplification, were obtained. The table came from immunoSEQ multiplex PCR; TCRdb's copy has only in-frame clones and leaves some out. From that table come the V and J calls and clone size; the DNA was used to work out D and trimming. Seen here are 300,000 to 350,000 clones, approximately 83% observed once, and the top ten hold less than 2.5%.

The V gene is TRBV30, the J gene TRBJ1-1; TRBD1 is a possible D gene (6 bases). The sample comprised PBMCs or T cells enriched from blood (not recorded which). The source of this sequence is a man under 40 who had recovered from COVID-19. CDR3 in DNA: TGTGCCTGGAGCTTACAGGGTGGGACTGAAGCTTTCTTT. Residues: CAWSLQGGTEAFF.